One sample yielded the 29 T cell receptor beta chains listed below, sequenced in a study of regulatory T cells in long-lasting Graves disease. As for time point: newly diagnosed GD, antithyroid drugs for less than 3 months. From RNA extracted from PBMCs, the TCR library was made. To make TCR beta libraries, researchers used iRepertoire HTBI primers and Arm-PCR of CDR3 regions. TCRdb recomputed calls from the multiplex PCR reads with MiXCR, one row per CDR3 protein. Here the sample spans about 350,000 distinct CDR3 sequences, around 15% being singletons. These data were likewise used in another study, on T cells in Graves' hyperthyroidism and ophthalmopathy.

The material was peripheral blood mononuclear cells (PBMCs), obtained at new diagnosis, from a patient treated with antithyroid drugs. Source of these receptors: a woman aged 18-29 years with Graves disease.

The chain carries TRBV7-2 and TRBJ2-5; 11 nucleotides align to TRBD2. The V segment lost 1 base and the J segment 5 bases; nucleotides outside the gene matches: 9. The germline V gene has CDR1 SGHTA and CDR2 FQGNSA. The CDR3 extends over 17 amino acids. CDR3 amino acids: CASSLEGSGGARETQYF. The DNA for the CDR3 is TGTGCCAGCAGCTTAGAGGGTAGCGGGGGGGCGAGGGAGACCCAGTACTTC.

This clonotype was counted at least ten times. In nucleotides, the CDR3 is TGTGCCAGCAGTTACGGTAGAGGACAGAACTATGGCTACACCTTC. This sequence encodes CASSYGRGQNYGYTF. The V call is TRBV6-5, the J call TRBJ1-2; tentatively, D is TRBD1 (6 bases). The CDR3 runs 15 residues. The germline gives CDR1 MNHEY, CDR2 SVGAGI. V gave up 2 bases and J gave up 2 bases, with 12 bases separating them.

This clonotype was found many times. V gene TRBV11-2 combines with J gene TRBJ2-3; D is possibly TRBD2 (7 bases). The CDR3 length is 16 residues. Per the germline V gene, CDR1 is SGHAT and CDR2 is FQNNGV. V lost 5 bases and J 1 base, leaving 16 bases between the germline ends. The CDR3 sequence: CASSVPTGGRTDTQYF. As DNA, the CDR3 is TGTGCCAGCAGCGTACCGACCGGGGGGCGCACAGATACGCAGTATTTT.

This clonotype has ten or more counts. The CDR3: CSARMAGGRYEQYF. The DNA for the CDR3 is TGCAGTGCCAGAATGGCGGGGGGTCGCTACGAGCAGTACTTC. The gene calls are TRBV20-1 and TRBJ2-7, with 8 bases that match TRBD2. Germline loops: CDR1 DFQATT, CDR2 SNEGSKA (reference sequence). This CDR3 is built from 14 residues. V gave up 6 bases and J gave up 3 bases; unmatched junction bases: 10.

Regarding this clonotype: This may come from a read error, since a much larger clone is one base off. This rearrangement joins TRBV28 to TRBJ2-1; TRBD2 aligns across 7 bases. Germline V CDR1 and CDR2: MDHEN, SYDVKM. The V and J ends lost 3 bases and 10 bases, in that order; junction bases with no gene match: 15. This CDR3 region has 16 residues. CDR3 region: CASSLSGGGPLGEQFF. The CDR3 DNA reads as TGTGCCAGCAGTTTGAGTGGGGGGGGACCGTTGGGCGAGCAGTTCTTC.

Many counts were recorded for this clonotype. The chain joins TRBV11-2 to TRBJ2-1; 11 nucleotides agree with TRBD2. V lost 2 bases, J lost 4 bases, and 7 bases stayed unmatched. The CDR3 totals 17 residues. Germline loops: CDR1 SGHAT, CDR2 FQNNGV. The CDR3 DNA reads as TGTGCCAGCAGCTTAAGAGTAGCGGGAGGGCAATACAATGAGCAGTTCTTC. The encoded protein is CASSLRVAGGQYNEQFF.

In its sample, this clonotype was seen many times. The V call is TRBV5-1, the J call TRBJ2-3; 7 bases line up with TRBD1. V gave up 4 bases and J gave up 1 base; unmatched junction bases: 0. Germline V gene sequence: CDR1 SGHRS, CDR2 YFSETQ. This CDR3 comprises 13 residues. The CDR3 is CASSTGGTDTQYF. Here the CDR3 DNA reads TGCGCCAGCAGCACAGGGGGCACAGATACGCAGTATTTT.

This clonotype has a count of ten or more. The chain uses TRBV5-1 and TRBJ2-3; D is possibly TRBD1 or TRBD2 (5 bases each). V gave up 0 bases and J gave up 4 bases, with 12 bases separating them. Germline V gene data show CDR1 as SGHRS and CDR2 as YFSETQ. This CDR3 contains 15 residues. The CDR3 region is CASSLEGQGPDTQYF. CDR3 bases: TGCGCCAGCAGCTTGGAGGGCCAGGGACCAGATACGCAGTATTTT. Complete variable domain (other parts from reference TRBV5-1 and TRBJ2-3): KAGVTQTPRYLIKTRGQQVTLSCSPISGHRSVSWYQQTPGQGLQFLFEYFSETQRNKGNFPGRFSGRQFSNSRSEMNVSTLELGDSALYLCASSLEGQGPDTQYFGPGTRLTVL.

This clonotype was found a few times. CDR3 protein: CASSLRLWKTGGGNTIYF. The CDR3 nucleotides read TGTGCCAGCAGTTTAAGGCTCTGGAAGACAGGGGGGGGAAACACCATATATTTT. The chain employs TRBV28 and TRBJ1-3; 9 bases match TRBD1. With 2 bases clipped from V and 4 bases from J, the junction kept 12 bases outside the gene matches. The CDR3 loop spans 18 amino acids. Germline V CDR1 and CDR2: MDHEN, SYDVKM.

The chain combines TRBV29-1 with TRBJ1-2; maybe TRBD1 (5 bases). This CDR3 has 15 residues. Per the germline V gene, CDR1 is SQVTM and CDR2 is ANQGSEA. V gave up 6 bases and J gave up 4 bases, with 21 bases separating them. CDR3: CSVPPDSGSGYGYTF. CDR3 sequence (DNA): TGCAGCGTGCCCCCCGACAGTGGCTCTGGCTATGGCTACACCTTC.

Ten or more counts support this clonotype. The V call is TRBV7-8, the J call TRBJ2-7, with 8 nucleotides matching TRBD2. The CDR3 is 13 residues long. Trimming took 2 bases from V and 4 from J; bases not matched to a gene: 1. CDR1 is SGHVS, CDR2 FQNEAQ, per germline. As DNA, the CDR3 is TGTGCCAGCAGCTTACGCGGGAGGTACGAGCAGTACTTC. Amino acid sequence: CASSLRGRYEQYF. Full variable domain (missing parts from reference TRBV7-8 and TRBJ2-7): GAGVSQSPRYKVAKRGQDVALRCDPISGHVSLFWYQQALGQGPEFLTYFQNEAQLDKSGLPSDRFFAERPEGSVSTLKIQRTQQEDSAVYLCASSLRGRYEQYFGPGTRLTVT.

This clonotype was found a few times. The gene calls are TRBV12-3 or TRBV12-4 and TRBJ1-4; TRBD1 is a possible D gene (6 bases). The CDR3 is 14 residues long. V lost 7 bases and J 2 bases, leaving 11 bases between the germline ends. CDR3: CASNSRGTNEKLFF. The DNA of the CDR3 is TGTGCCAGCAATTCGAGGGGGACTAATGAAAAACTGTTTTTT.

This clonotype was counted many times. The gene calls are TRBV28 and TRBJ2-2; D may be TRBD2 (5 bases). The length of the CDR3 is 15 residues. The V end lost 4 bases, the J end lost 3 bases, and 12 bases lay between the germline ends. The germline CDR1 and CDR2 sequences are MDHEN and SYDVKM. In nucleotides, the CDR3 is TGTGCCAGCAGTTCAACCCGGGGTCACACCGGGGAGCTGTTTTTT. Encoded protein: CASSSTRGHTGELFF.

The table lists this clonotype with a few counts. The chain uses TRBV4-1 and TRBJ1-1, with D possibly matching TRBD1 (5 bases). The CDR3 runs to 12 residues. With 4 bases removed from V and 7 bases from J, the gap between germline ends came to 10 bases. Germline V gives CDR1 MGHRA, CDR2 YSYEKL. The CDR3 DNA reads as TGCGCCAGCAGCCGCCTCGGGGGTGAAGCTTTCTTT. This encodes CASSRLGGEAFF.

The chain carries TRBV29-1 and TRBJ2-2; D is possibly TRBD2 (7 bases). V lost 6 bases to trimming and J lost 2 bases, with 13 bases between them. Germline lookup yields CDR1 SQVTM and CDR2 ANQGSEA. CDR3 length: 14 amino acids. In DNA, the CDR3 is TGCAGCGTCGGGGGGCAGGCAAACACCGGGGAGCTGTTTTTT. As protein: CSVGGQANTGELFF.

This clonotype was observed many times. The rearrangement joins TRBV2 to TRBJ2-4; 13 bases align to TRBD2. V was pared by 6 bases and J by 4 bases, with 9 bases of the junction left unmatched. The CDR3 has 17 residues. The V gene's germline CDR1 is SNHLY and CDR2 FYNNEI. Here the CDR3 reads CASRVGLAGRRKNIQYF. The CDR3 DNA follows: TGTGCCAGCAGGGTGGGACTAGCGGGGAGAAGAAAAAACATTCAGTACTTC.

On this clonotype itself: An end of the junction does not agree with germline; a read error may underlie this. The chain joins TRBV4-1 to TRBJ2-6, with D uncertain. This CDR3 contains 15 residues. Germline V gene lookup returns CDR1 MGHRA and CDR2 YSYEKL. CDR3 loop: CASSPESSGTNVLTF. As DNA, the CDR3 is TGCGCCAGCAGCCCAGAAAGCTCTGGGACCAACGTCCTGACTTTC.

This clonotype was counted many times. The CDR3 protein is CSAGPAGEDTQYF. CDR3 in DNA: TGCAGTGCTGGCCCTGCGGGGGAAGATACGCAGTATTTT. V and J are TRBV20-1 and TRBJ2-3, with TRBD2 matching 7 bases. CDR1 and CDR2 (germline): DFQATT, SNEGSKA (reference sequence). Trimming at V came to 5 bases and at J to 5 bases, leaving 7 bases not matched to a gene. The CDR3 loop spans 13 amino acids.

This clonotype was picked up a small number of times. The chain combines TRBV19 with TRBJ2-1; 8 bases map to TRBD2. This CDR3 comprises 14 residues. J was trimmed by 0 bases and V by 7 bases; bases with no gene match: 2. Germline V gene data show CDR1 as LNHDA and CDR2 as SQIVND (reference sequence). The CDR3 loop is CASKSGSSYNEQFF. The DNA of the CDR3 is TGTGCCAGTAAAAGCGGGAGCTCCTACAATGAGCAGTTCTTC.

Here the CDR3 reads CSARGNGLAAPSTDTQYF. Here the CDR3 DNA reads TGCAGTGCTAGGGGGAACGGACTAGCGGCTCCTAGCACAGATACGCAGTATTTT. This chain joins TRBV20-1 and TRBJ2-3, with TRBD2 matching over 10 bases. The V segment lost 3 bases and the J segment 0 bases; nucleotides outside the gene matches: 12. This CDR3 has 18 residues. The germline CDR1 and CDR2 sequences are DFQATT and SNEGSKA (reference sequence).

This clonotype has ten or more counts. The chain recombines TRBV3-1 with TRBJ2-1; 7 nucleotides match TRBD2. The ends lost 1 base at V and 6 bases at J; junction bases unmatched: 3. CDR1 and CDR2 from the germline V gene are LGHDT and YNNKEL (reference sequence). This CDR3 is built from 14 residues. The CDR3 sequence is CASSQGGGTNEQFF. The CDR3 nucleotides read TGTGCCAGCAGCCAAGGGGGAGGGACCAATGAGCAGTTCTTC.

At least ten counts were recorded for this clonotype. The genes are TRBV6-1 and TRBJ1-1; the D is unclear. The V end lost 6 bases, the J end lost 4 bases, and 15 bases lay between the germline ends. The CDR3 extends over 14 amino acids. Germline loops: CDR1 MNHNS, CDR2 SASEGT. The CDR3 protein is CASSARSFFTEAFF. In nucleotides, the CDR3 is TGTGCCAGCAGCGCGAGGTCGTTCTTCACTGAAGCTTTCTTT.

This clonotype showed up many times. The CDR3 is CASSLYTLSSGRRYNEQFF. The CDR3 bases are TGTGCCAGCAGCTTATATACCCTCTCGAGCGGGAGGCGTTACAATGAGCAGTTCTTC. The chain links TRBV7-8 to TRBJ2-1, with 9 bases lining up with TRBD2. Looked up from germline, CDR1 is SGHVS and CDR2 is FQNEAQ. CDR3 size: 19 residues. V shed 2 bases, J shed 4 bases, and the junction held 15 bases outside the gene matches.

The chain employs TRBV5-4 and TRBJ2-3; the match to TRBD2 covers 11 bases. Looked up from germline, CDR1 is SGHNT and CDR2 is YYREEE (reference sequence). CDR3 length equals 18 residues. The V segment lost 4 bases and the J segment 1 base; nucleotides outside the gene matches: 11. The CDR3 is CASSPLPLAGGRTDTQYF. The CDR3 DNA is TGTGCCAGCAGCCCCCTGCCCCTAGCGGGGGGTCGCACAGATACGCAGTATTTT. The entire variable domain, with the rest obtained from reference TRBV5-4 and TRBJ2-3, is as follows: ETGVTQSPTHLIKTRGQQVTLRCSSQSGHNTVSWYQQALGQGPQFIFQYYREEENGRGNFPPRFSGLQFPNYSSELNVNALELDDSALYLCASSPLPLAGGRTDTQYFGPGTRLTVL.

This chain connects TRBV7-9 to TRBJ1-4, with a tentative D call TRBD1 (6 bases). Trimming took off 5 bases at V and 8 bases at J, with 15 bases between the two ends. Looked up from germline, CDR1 is SEHNR and CDR2 is FQNEAQ (reference sequence). The CDR3 length is 14 residues. The CDR3 region is CASSTRDKREKLFF. The CDR3, as DNA: TGTGCCAGCAGCACGCGGGACAAAAGGGAAAAACTGTTTTTT.

This clonotype was seen a few times. The V call is TRBV29-1, the J call TRBJ1-3, with D maybe TRBD1 (5 bases). Germline loops: CDR1 SQVTM, CDR2 ANQGSEA. This CDR3 contains 13 residues. Trimming took 5 bases from V and 2 from J, leaving 10 bases between them. The CDR3 sequence: CSVCRVTGNTIYF. The CDR3 nucleotides read TGCAGCGTTTGCAGGGTCACTGGAAACACCATATATTTT.

This clonotype was counted at least ten times. This chain links TRBV15 with TRBJ2-7; 12 bases are a match to TRBD1. Germline CDR1 LNHNV, CDR2 YYDKDF (reference sequence). V lost 0 bases and J lost 5; bases outside the gene matches: 14. The CDR3 is 19 amino acids. This CDR3 is CATSRDRSPGDRGLDEQYF. The CDR3, as DNA: TGTGCCACCAGCAGAGATAGATCCCCCGGGGACAGGGGGCTGGACGAGCAGTACTTC.

This clonotype has ten or more counts. The rearrangement links TRBV12-3 or TRBV12-4 to TRBJ2-3; TRBD2 might be the D (6 bases). The V end lost 6 bases, the J end lost 4 bases, and 17 bases lay between the germline ends. This CDR3 is 15 amino acids long. The DNA of the CDR3 is TGTGCCAGCAGCCCTTGGTCGGGAGTGGCAGATACGCAGTATTTT. The encoded protein is CASSPWSGVADTQYF.

This clonotype has a handful of counts. V usage is TRBV7-3 and J usage is TRBJ2-2, with D tentatively TRBD2 (6 bases). This CDR3 region has 16 residues. Germline assignment: CDR1 SGHTA and CDR2 FQGTGA. The V and J ends lost 5 bases and 4 bases respectively, with 17 bases between them. Here the CDR3 reads CASSPNGGWATGELFF. The DNA of the CDR3 is TGTGCCAGCAGCCCCAATGGGGGGTGGGCCACCGGGGAGCTGTTTTTT.